The sequence of this T cell receptor (beta chain) was determined in a study of blood T cell repertoires in COVID-19. CDR3 size: 14 residues. Trimming removed 5 bases from V and 6 bases from J; junction bases left unmatched: 8. The V gene's germline CDR1 is SGHTA and CDR2 FQGTGA. Some clones are missing from TCRdb's copy, which holds only in-frame ones; the method was immunoSEQ multiplex PCR. Of around 150,000 clones listed, around 85% were seen once; the top ten hold approximately 9.9%. The chain is built from TRBV7-3 and TRBJ2-3; 7 bases fit TRBD2. The specimen sequenced was peripheral blood. The TCR originated in a man in his sixties with active or convalescent COVID-19. CDR3 sequence (DNA): TGTGCCAGCAGCCGAACTAGCGCGGGGGATACGCAGTATTTT. It specifies CASSRTSAGDTQYF.